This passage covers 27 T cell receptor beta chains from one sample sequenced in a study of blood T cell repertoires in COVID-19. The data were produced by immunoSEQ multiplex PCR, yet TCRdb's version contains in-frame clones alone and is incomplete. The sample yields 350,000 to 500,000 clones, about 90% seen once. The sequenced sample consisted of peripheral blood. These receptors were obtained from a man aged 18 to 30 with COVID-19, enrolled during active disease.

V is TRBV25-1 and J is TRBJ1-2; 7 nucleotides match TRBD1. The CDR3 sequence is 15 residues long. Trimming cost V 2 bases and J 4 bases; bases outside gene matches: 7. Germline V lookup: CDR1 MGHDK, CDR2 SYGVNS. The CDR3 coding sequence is TGTGCCAGCAGTGAACTTACAGGGGCCGTCTATGGCTACACCTTC. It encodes CASSELTGAVYGYTF.

The CDR3 protein is CATSQGVGLSNEQFF. CDR3 DNA: TGTGCCACCAGCCAGGGGGTAGGGCTATCCAATGAGCAGTTCTTC. The chain joins TRBV24-1 to TRBJ2-1; 7 positions match TRBD1. The trim removed 7 bases at V and 6 bases at J, leaving 11 bases unmatched. The CDR3 is 15 residues long. Looked up from germline, CDR1 is KGHDR and CDR2 is SFDVKD.

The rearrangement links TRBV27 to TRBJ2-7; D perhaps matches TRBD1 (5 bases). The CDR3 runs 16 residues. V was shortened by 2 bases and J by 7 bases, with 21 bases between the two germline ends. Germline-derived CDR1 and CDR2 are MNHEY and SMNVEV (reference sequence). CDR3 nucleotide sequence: TGTGCCAGCAGTTTAAGAGGTAACGGGCAGGGCGGTGAGCAGTACTTC. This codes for CASSLRGNGQGGEQYF.

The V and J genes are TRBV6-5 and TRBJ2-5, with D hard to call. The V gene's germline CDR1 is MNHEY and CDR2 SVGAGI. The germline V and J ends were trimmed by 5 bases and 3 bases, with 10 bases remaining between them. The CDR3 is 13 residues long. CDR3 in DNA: TGTGCCAGCAGTCGAGTCACCAAAGAGACCCAGTACTTC. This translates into CASSRVTKETQYF.

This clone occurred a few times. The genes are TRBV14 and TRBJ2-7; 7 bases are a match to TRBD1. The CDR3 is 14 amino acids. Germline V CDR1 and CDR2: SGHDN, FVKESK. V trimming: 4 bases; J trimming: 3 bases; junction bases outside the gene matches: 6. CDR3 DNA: TGTGCCAGCAGCCTCCGACAGGGTCTCTACGAGCAGTACTTC. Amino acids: CASSLRQGLYEQYF.

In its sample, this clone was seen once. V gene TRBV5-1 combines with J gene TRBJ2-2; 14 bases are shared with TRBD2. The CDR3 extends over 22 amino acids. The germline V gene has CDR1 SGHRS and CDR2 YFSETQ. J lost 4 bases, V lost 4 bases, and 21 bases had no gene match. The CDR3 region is CASSLLGTSGSKGVGGTGELFF. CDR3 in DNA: TGCGCCAGCAGCCTTCTAGGGACTAGCGGGAGTAAAGGGGTCGGGGGCACCGGGGAGCTGTTTTTT.

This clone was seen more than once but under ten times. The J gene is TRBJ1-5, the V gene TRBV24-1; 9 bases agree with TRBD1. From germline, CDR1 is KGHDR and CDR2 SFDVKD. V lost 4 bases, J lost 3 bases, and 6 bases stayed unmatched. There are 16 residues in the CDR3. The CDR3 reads CATSETRTGANQPQHF. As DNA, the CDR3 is TGTGCCACCAGTGAAACCCGGACAGGGGCCAATCAGCCCCAGCATTTT.

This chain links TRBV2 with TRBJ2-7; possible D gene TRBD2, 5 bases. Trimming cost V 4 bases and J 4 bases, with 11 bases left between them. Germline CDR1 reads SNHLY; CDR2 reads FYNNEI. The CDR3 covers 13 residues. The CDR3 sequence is CASSVLRGYEQYF. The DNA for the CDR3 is TGTGCCAGCAGTGTCCTCCGGGGTTACGAGCAGTACTTC.

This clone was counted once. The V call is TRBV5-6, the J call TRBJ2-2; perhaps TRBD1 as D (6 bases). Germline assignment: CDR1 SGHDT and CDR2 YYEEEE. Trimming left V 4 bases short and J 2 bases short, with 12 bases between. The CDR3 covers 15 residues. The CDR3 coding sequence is TGTGCCAGCAGCCCCCTACAGGGAAACACCGGGGAGCTGTTTTTT. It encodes CASSPLQGNTGELFF.

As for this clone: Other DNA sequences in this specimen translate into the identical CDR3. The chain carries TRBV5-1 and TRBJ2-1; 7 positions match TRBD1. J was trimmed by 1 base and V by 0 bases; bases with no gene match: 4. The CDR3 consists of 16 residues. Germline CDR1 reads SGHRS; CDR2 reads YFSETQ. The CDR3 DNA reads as TGCGCCAGCAGCTTGGCAGGGGGTAGTTCCTACAATGAGCAGTTCTTC. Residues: CASSLAGGSSYNEQFF.

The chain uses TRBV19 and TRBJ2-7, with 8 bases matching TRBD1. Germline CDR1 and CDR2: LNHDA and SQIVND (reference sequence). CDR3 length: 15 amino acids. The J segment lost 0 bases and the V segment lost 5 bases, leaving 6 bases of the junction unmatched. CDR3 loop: CASSARGQSSYEQYF. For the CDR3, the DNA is TGTGCCAGTAGTGCCAGGGGGCAGAGCTCCTACGAGCAGTACTTC.

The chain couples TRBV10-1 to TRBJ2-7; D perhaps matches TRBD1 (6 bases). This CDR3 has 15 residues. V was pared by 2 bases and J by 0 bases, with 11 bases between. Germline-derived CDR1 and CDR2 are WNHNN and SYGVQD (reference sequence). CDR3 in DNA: TGCGCCAGCAGTGAGGGGCAGGGGAGCTCCTACGAGCAGTACTTC. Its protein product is CASSEGQGSSYEQYF.

CDR3 sequence (DNA): TGTGCCAGCAGCTTGAGATCAGATACGCAGTATTTT. Translation: CASSLRSDTQYF. The genes are TRBV7-8 and TRBJ2-3; D remains ambiguous. Germline loops: CDR1 SGHVS, CDR2 FQNEAQ. Trimming took 3 bases from V and 4 from J, leaving 5 bases between them. The CDR3 is 12 amino acids.

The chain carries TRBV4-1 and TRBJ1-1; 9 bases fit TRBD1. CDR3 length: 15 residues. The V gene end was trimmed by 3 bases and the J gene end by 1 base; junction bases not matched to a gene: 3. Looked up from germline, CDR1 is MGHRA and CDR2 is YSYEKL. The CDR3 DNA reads TGCGCCAGCAGCCACCGGACAGGGGAGAACACTGAAGCTTTCTTT. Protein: CASSHRTGENTEAFF.

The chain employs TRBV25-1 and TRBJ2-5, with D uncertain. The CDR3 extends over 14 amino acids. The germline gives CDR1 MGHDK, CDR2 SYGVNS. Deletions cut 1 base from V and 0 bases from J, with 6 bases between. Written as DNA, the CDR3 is TGTGCCAGCAGTGAATTGAGAGACCAAGAGACCCAGTACTTC. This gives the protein CASSELRDQETQYF.

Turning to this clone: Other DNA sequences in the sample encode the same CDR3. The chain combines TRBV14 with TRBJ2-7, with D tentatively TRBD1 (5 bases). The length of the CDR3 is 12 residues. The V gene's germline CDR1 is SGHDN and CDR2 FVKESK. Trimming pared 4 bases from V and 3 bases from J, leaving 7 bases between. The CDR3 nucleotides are TGTGCCAGCAGCCTCCAGGGCTACGAGCAGTACTTC. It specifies CASSLQGYEQYF.

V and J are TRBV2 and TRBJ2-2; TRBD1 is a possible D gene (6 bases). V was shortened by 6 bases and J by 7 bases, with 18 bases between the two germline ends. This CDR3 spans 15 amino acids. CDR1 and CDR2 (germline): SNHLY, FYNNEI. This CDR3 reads CASRGLIQGYGELFF. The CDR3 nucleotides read TGTGCCAGCAGGGGCCTAATACAGGGTTACGGGGAGCTGTTTTTT. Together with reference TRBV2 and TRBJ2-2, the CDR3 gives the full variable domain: EPEVTQTPSHQVTQMGQEVILRCVPISNHLYFYWYRQILGQKVEFLVSFYNNEISEKSEIFDDQFSVERPDGSNFTLKIRSTKLEDSAMYFCASRGLIQGYGELFFGEGSRLTVL.

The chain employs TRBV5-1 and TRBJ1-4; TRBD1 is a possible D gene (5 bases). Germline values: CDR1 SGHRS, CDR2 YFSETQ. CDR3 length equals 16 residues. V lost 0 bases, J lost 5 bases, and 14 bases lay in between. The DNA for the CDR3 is TGCGCCAGCAGCTTGGAACCGGGGGTGGTAAATGAAAAACTGTTTTTT. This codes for CASSLEPGVVNEKLFF.

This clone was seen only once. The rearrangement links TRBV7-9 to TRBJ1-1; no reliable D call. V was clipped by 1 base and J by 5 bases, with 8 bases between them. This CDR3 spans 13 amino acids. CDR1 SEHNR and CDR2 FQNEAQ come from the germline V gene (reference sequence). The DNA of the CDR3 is TGTGCCAGCAGCTTAGTCGGGATAACTGAAGCTTTCTTT. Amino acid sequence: CASSLVGITEAFF. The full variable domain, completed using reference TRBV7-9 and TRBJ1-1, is DTGVSQNPRHKITKRGQNVTFRCDPISEHNRLYWYRQTLGQGPEFLTYFQNEAQLEKSRLLSDRFSAERPKGSFSTLEIQRTEQGDSAMYLCASSLVGITEAFFGQGTRLTVV.

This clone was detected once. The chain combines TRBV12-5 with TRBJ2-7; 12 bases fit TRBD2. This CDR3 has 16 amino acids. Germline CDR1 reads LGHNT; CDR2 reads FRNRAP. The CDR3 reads CAVGGGTSGYSYEQYF. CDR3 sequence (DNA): TGTGCCGTAGGGGGGGGGACTAGCGGGTACTCCTACGAGCAGTACTTC. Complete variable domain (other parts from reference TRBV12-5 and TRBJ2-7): DARVTQTPRHKVTEMGQEVTMRCQPILGHNTVFWYRQTMMQGLELLAYFRNRAPLDDSGMPKDRFSAEMPDATLATLKIQPSEPRDSAVYFCAVGGGTSGYSYEQYFGPGTRLTVT.

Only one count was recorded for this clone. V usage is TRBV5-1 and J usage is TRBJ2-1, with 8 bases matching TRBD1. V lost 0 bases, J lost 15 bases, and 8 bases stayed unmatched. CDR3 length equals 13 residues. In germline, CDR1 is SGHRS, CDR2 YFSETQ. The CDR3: CASSLVGDRGVFF. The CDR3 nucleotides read TGCGCCAGCAGCTTGGTGGGAGACAGGGGAGTGTTCTTC.

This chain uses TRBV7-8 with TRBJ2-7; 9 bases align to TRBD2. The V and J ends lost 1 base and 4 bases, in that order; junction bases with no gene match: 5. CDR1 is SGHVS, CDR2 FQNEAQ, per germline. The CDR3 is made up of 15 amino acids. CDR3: CASSLEGGLAYEQYF. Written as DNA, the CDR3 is TGTGCCAGCAGCTTAGAAGGGGGACTAGCTTACGAGCAGTACTTC.

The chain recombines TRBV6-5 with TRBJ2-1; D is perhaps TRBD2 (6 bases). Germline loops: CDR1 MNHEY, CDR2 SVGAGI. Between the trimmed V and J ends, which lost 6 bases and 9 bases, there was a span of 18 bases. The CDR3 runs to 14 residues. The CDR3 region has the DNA TGTGCCAGCAGGGGGGACTCCCCCCTCATTGAGCAGTTCTTC. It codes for CASRGDSPLIEQFF.

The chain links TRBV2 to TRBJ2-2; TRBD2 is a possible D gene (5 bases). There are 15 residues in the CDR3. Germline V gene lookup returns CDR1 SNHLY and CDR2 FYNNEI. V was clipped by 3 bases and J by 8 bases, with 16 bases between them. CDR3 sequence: CASSDQVGVGGELFF. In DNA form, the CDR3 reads TGTGCCAGCAGTGACCAGGTCGGGGTCGGTGGGGAGCTGTTTTTT. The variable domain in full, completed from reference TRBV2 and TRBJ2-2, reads EPEVTQTPSHQVTQMGQEVILRCVPISNHLYFYWYRQILGQKVEFLVSFYNNEISEKSEIFDDQFSVERPDGSNFTLKIRSTKLEDSAMYFCASSDQVGVGGELFFGEGSRLTVL.

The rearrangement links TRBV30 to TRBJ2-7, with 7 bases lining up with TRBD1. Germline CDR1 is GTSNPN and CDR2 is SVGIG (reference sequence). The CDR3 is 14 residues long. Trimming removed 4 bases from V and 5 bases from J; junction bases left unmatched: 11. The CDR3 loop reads CAWNVPGTVNEQYF. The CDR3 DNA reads TGTGCCTGGAACGTCCCTGGGACAGTGAACGAGCAGTACTTC.

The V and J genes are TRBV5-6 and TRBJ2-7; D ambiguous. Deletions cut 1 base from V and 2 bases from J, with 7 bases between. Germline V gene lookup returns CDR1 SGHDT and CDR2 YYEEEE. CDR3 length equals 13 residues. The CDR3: CASSLTAPYEQYF. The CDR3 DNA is TGTGCCAGCAGCTTGACAGCCCCCTACGAGCAGTACTTC.

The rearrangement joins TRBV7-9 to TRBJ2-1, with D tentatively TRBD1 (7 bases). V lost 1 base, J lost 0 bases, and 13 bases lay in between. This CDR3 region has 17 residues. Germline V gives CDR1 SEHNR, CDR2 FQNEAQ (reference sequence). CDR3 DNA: TGTGCCAGCAGCTTAGGGAGGGGGCGTACCTCCTACAATGAGCAGTTCTTC. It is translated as CASSLGRGRTSYNEQFF.